Listed below are T cell receptor beta chains from one sample, sequenced in a study of radiotherapy plus CTLA-4 blockade in lung cancer. Using immunoSEQ multiplex PCR, the repertoire was profiled, and TCRdb retains in-frame clones only, with some absent. The sample shows about 80,000 clones, under 90% of them seen only once. Here the sequenced sample was peripheral blood, taken from a patient treated with radiotherapy plus ipilimumab. These receptors all come from a human donor with non-small cell lung cancer who had stable disease on radiotherapy plus ipilimumab. Both conserved end residues are part of each CDR3. The D gene is left open where the match is weak. Size tells how often a clone was seen (once, few, many) or the class of an expanded clone, and some rows leave it out.

once	14	.	TRBV7-8	TRBJ2-3	CASRPRAGTDTQYF	TGTGCCAGCCGCCCGAGGGCGGGCACAGATACGCAGTATTTT
.	15	.	TRBV27	TRBJ2-1	CASSPNAGSYNEQFF	TGTGCCAGCAGTCCTAATGCAGGCTCCTACAATGAGCAGTTCTTC
.	15	TRBD1	TRBV30	TRBJ1-1	CAWSPTDRGNTEAFF	TGTGCCTGGAGTCCTACGGACAGGGGTAACACTGAAGCTTTCTTT
.	15	TRBD2	TRBV5-1	TRBJ2-1	CASSLAAGGPGEQFF	TGCGCCAGCAGCTTGGCAGCGGGAGGGCCGGGTGAGCAGTTCTTC
.	12	TRBD2	TRBV6-6	TRBJ2-7	CASNPWGGEQYF	TGTGCCAGCAACCCATGGGGGGGCGAGCAGTACTTC
.	15	.	TRBV10-3	TRBJ2-5	CAISESGGFKETQYF	TGTGCCATCAGTGAGTCCGGTGGGTTCAAGGAGACCCAGTACTTC
.	14	TRBD1	TRBV2	TRBJ1-1	CASDRAGLNTEAFF	TGTGCCAGCGACAGGGCTGGATTGAACACTGAAGCTTTCTTT
.	14	TRBD2	TRBV6-5	TRBJ2-7	CASSSIAGSYEQYF	TGTGCCAGCAGTTCCATAGCGGGGAGCTACGAGCAGTACTTC
.	11	.	TRBV5-1	TRBJ2-1	CASSLTGEQFF	TGCGCCAGCAGCTTGACCGGGGAGCAGTTCTTC
.	13	TRBD1	TRBV19	TRBJ2-5	CASSMDRVETQYF	TGTGCCAGTAGTATGGACAGGGTCGAGACCCAGTACTTC
.	16	.	TRBV7-9	TRBJ1-3	CASSSSTGFPGNTIYF	TGTGCCAGCAGCTCGAGTACAGGGTTCCCTGGAAACACCATATATTTT
once	17	TRBD2	TRBV18	TRBJ2-3	CASSPIAGGYNTDTQYF	TGTGCCAGCTCACCGATAGCGGGGGGCTACAACACAGATACGCAGTATTTT
.	11	.	TRBV30	TRBJ1-1	CAWRRGTEAFF	TGTGCCTGGAGACGCGGAACTGAAGCTTTCTTT
.	13	.	TRBV5-1	TRBJ2-4	CASSLRDGNIQYF	TGCGCCAGCAGCCTGAGGGACGGAAACATTCAGTACTTC
.	14	.	TRBV6-1	TRBJ2-2	CASSEPWNTGELFF	TGTGCCAGCAGTGAGCCTTGGAACACCGGGGAGCTGTTTTTT
.	15	.	TRBV5-8	TRBJ2-2	CASSLGGSVAGELFF	TGTGCCAGCAGCCTGGGGGGCTCGGTGGCCGGGGAGCTGTTTTTT
.	15	.	TRBV5-1	TRBJ2-5	CASSPGTDSGGTQYF	TGCGCCAGCAGCCCCGGGACGGACTCCGGAGGGACCCAGTACTTC
.	15	.	TRBV9	TRBJ2-3	CASSVGEHPRDTQYF	TGTGCCAGCAGCGTAGGGGAGCACCCTAGAGATACGCAGTATTTT
.	14	TRBD2	TRBV9	TRBJ2-7	CASSVGSGGYEQYF	TGTGCCAGCAGCGTAGGGTCGGGGGGGTACGAGCAGTACTTC
.	17	TRBD2	TRBV13	TRBJ2-3	CASSTRAGGKSTDTQYF	TGTGCCAGCAGCACCCGAGCGGGAGGTAAAAGCACAGATACGCAGTATTTT
once	15	TRBD2	TRBV11-2	TRBJ2-1	CASSLASGGHNEQFF	TGTGCCAGCAGCTTAGCTAGCGGGGGACACAATGAGCAGTTCTTC
.	15	TRBD1	TRBV5-1	TRBJ1-4	CASSPREGQEEKLFF	TGCGCCAGCAGCCCCCGGGAGGGACAGGAAGAAAAACTGTTTTTT
.	14	.	TRBV2	TRBJ1-3	CASSVRQGDNTIYF	TGTGCCAGCAGTGTGCGCCAGGGAGATAACACCATATATTTT
.	15	.	TRBV7-2	TRBJ1-3	CASSLGLPSGNTIYF	TGTGCCAGCAGCTTAGGACTCCCCTCTGGAAACACCATATATTTT
.	14	.	TRBV6-6	TRBJ1-6	CASSLGPSNSPLHF	TGTGCCAGCAGTCTCGGCCCGTCAAATTCACCCCTCCACTTT
.	14	.	TRBV6-5	TRBJ1-1	CASSYSIGGTEAFF	TGTGCCAGCAGTTACTCGATTGGGGGCACTGAAGCTTTCTTT
.	14	TRBD1	TRBV9	TRBJ2-7	CASSRGTGTGEQYF	TGTGCCAGCAGCCGGGGGACAGGCACGGGGGAGCAGTACTTC
few	14	TRBD2	TRBV18	TRBJ2-5	CASSHLAGVETQYF	TGTGCCAGCTCACATCTAGCGGGAGTAGAGACCCAGTACTTC
.	12	TRBD1	TRBV9	TRBJ1-2	CASSRGQGVYTF	TGTGCCAGCAGCCGGGGACAGGGTGTCTACACCTTC
once	15	TRBD2	TRBV28	TRBJ2-7	CASSLEGRVRGEQYF	TGTGCCAGCAGTTTGGAGGGGAGGGTCCGAGGTGAGCAGTACTTC
.	16	.	TRBV5-1	TRBJ2-6	CASSLDGLSGANVLTF	TGCGCCAGCAGCTTGGACGGACTCTCTGGGGCCAACGTCCTGACTTTC
once	14	.	TRBV7-8	TRBJ1-5	CASSLDRRNQPQHF	TGTGCCAGCAGCTTAGACAGACGCAATCAGCCCCAGCATTTT
few	15	.	TRBV28	TRBJ1-5	CASSYRGAGNQPQHF	TGTGCCAGCAGTTACCGGGGGGCCGGCAATCAGCCCCAGCATTTT
.	16	TRBD2	TRBV18	TRBJ2-5	CASSPPRLRGGETQYF	TGTGCCAGCTCACCACCCCGGCTGCGGGGGGGTGAGACCCAGTACTTC
.	13	.	TRBV18	TRBJ2-5	CASSPTRAETQYF	TGTGCCAGCTCACCAACCAGGGCTGAGACCCAGTACTTC
.	15	TRBD1	TRBV2	TRBJ1-5	CASTGQGGVNQPQHF	TGTGCCAGCACCGGACAGGGGGGCGTTAATCAGCCCCAGCATTTT
.	16	.	TRBV4-1	TRBJ2-1	CASSQPTESSYNEQFF	TGCGCCAGCAGCCAACCAACAGAGAGCTCCTACAATGAGCAGTTCTTC
.	15	TRBD2	TRBV11-2	TRBJ2-1	CASSRGLAGYNEQFF	TGTGCCAGCAGCCGAGGGCTAGCGGGTTACAATGAGCAGTTCTTC
.	14	.	TRBV9	TRBJ1-3	CASSVATGGNTIYF	TGTGCCAGCAGCGTAGCTACGGGAGGAAACACCATATATTTT
.	15	.	TRBV11-2	TRBJ2-2	CASSLGQGNTGELFF	TGTGCCAGCAGCTTAGGGCAGGGAAACACCGGGGAGCTGTTTTTT
.	14	.	TRBV5-1	TRBJ1-1	CASSRELQNTEAFF	TGCGCCAGCAGTCGGGAGTTACAGAACACTGAAGCTTTCTTT